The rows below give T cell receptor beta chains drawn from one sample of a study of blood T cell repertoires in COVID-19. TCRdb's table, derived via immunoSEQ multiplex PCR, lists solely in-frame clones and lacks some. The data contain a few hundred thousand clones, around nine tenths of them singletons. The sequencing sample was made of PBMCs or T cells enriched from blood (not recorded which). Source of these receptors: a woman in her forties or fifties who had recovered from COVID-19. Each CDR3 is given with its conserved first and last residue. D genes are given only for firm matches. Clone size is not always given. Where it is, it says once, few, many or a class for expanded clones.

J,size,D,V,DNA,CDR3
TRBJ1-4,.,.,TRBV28,TGTGCCAGCAGTTTCTCGGGGGCAACTAATGAAAAACTGTTTTTT,CASSFSGATNEKLFF
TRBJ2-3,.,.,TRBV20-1,TGCAGTGCTAGTACCTTCGGGGTCACAGATACGCAGTATTTT,CSASTFGVTDTQYF
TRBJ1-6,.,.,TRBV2,TGTGCCAGCAGTGATTTCAAATATAATTCACCCCTCCACTTT,CASSDFKYNSPLHF
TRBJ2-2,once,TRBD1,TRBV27,TGTGCCAGCAGACTAAAACCGGGACAGGGTCACACCGGGGAGCTGTTTTTT,CASRLKPGQGHTGELFF
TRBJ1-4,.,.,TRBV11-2,TGTGCCAGCAGCTCCCTCCGGGGGTTCGCAACTAATGAAAAACTGTTTTTT,CASSSLRGFATNEKLFF
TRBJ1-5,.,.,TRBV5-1,TGCGCCAGCAGCGAATACCCAGGGGTAACCGATCAGCCCCAGCATTTT,CASSEYPGVTDQPQHF
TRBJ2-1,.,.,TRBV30,TGTGCCTGGAGTGTAGGGTTGGGAGGGGGGCAGTTCTTC,CAWSVGLGGGQFF
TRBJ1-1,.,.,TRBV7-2,TGTGCCAGCAGTCTAGCCTGGCAGAAACATGAAGCTTTCTTT,CASSLAWQKHEAFF
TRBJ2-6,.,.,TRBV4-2,TGTGCCAGCAGCCAAGACAGCGTTGGAGGCTCTGGGGCCAACGTCCTGACTTTC,CASSQDSVGGSGANVLTF
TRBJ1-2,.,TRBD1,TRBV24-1,TGTGCCACCAGTGAATGGACAGGGGTAGATGGCTACACCTTC,CATSEWTGVDGYTF
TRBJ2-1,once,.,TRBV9,TGTGCCAGCAGCGTATCGGGAGTGGGCGAGCAGTTCTTC,CASSVSGVGEQFF
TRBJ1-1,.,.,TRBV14,TGTGCCAGCAGCCGGTCAGGTTTCACTGAAGCTTTCTTT,CASSRSGFTEAFF
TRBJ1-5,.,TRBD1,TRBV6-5,TGTGCCAGCAGGATCGACAGGGATAGCAATCAGCCCCAGCATTTT,CASRIDRDSNQPQHF